This T cell receptor (beta chain) was sequenced in a study of cytomegalovirus exposure and HLA in healthy donors. With 7 bases removed from V and 6 bases from J, the gap between germline ends came to 10 bases. This CDR3 is 11 amino acids long. Germline assignment: CDR1 SNHLY and CDR2 FYNNEI. The PCR contained 60 Vbeta and 13 Jbeta primers. Data came from immunoSEQ multiplex PCR; TCRdb stores just in-frame clones and leaves some out. The data show roughly 130,000 clones, approximately 70% seen once. The source is a woman aged 60 to 75 in good health and CMV-seropositive. What was sequenced was PBMCs. The rearrangement links TRBV2 to TRBJ2-7, with D possibly being TRBD1 (6 bases). CDR3 sequence (DNA): TGTGCCAGCAAGTCAGGGGCCGAGCAGTACTTC. This encodes CASKSGAEQYF.